A single sample gave rise to the 14 T cell receptor beta chains below, sequenced in a study of neurological immune-mediated disorders. TCRdb reprocessed the 5' RACE reads via MiXCR and lists one record per CDR3 protein. This sample yields 55,000 to 70,000 distinct CDR3 sequences, of which more than 4.5% are seen a single time; roughly 5% belongs to the top ten. Material: PBMCs. The source is a human donor with multiple sclerosis. The donor label of this sample is uncertain.

The chain couples TRBV18 to TRBJ2-5; D unclear. The CDR3 is made up of 13 amino acids. The ends were cut back, 4 bases at V and 2 bases at J, with 8 bases in the middle. Germline assignment: CDR1 KGHSH and CDR2 LQKENI. The CDR3 loop reads CASSLTEQETQYF. CDR3 nucleotide sequence: TGTGCCAGCTCACTAACAGAACAAGAGACCCAGTACTTC.

This clonotype was recorded at least ten times. This chain links TRBV27 with TRBJ2-3; the match to TRBD1 covers 10 bases. CDR3 length: 16 amino acids. Trimming took 9 bases from V and 3 from J; bases not matched to a gene: 12. Germline CDR1 and CDR2: MNHEY and SMNVEV (reference sequence). The CDR3 nucleotides read TGTGCCAGTTCGCCGTCCGGGACAGGGGCTACAGATACGCAGTATTTT. It codes for CASSPSGTGATDTQYF.

Many counts were recorded for this clonotype. The V gene is TRBV5-5, the J gene TRBJ1-4, with D unresolved. Germline V gene sequence: CDR1 SGHKS, CDR2 YYEKEE (reference sequence). V lost 5 bases to trimming and J lost 8 bases, with 13 bases between them. The CDR3 spans 13 residues. The chain's CDR3 is CASRSPGVEKLFF. The CDR3 nucleotides are TGTGCCAGCAGGTCTCCCGGGGTAGAAAAACTGTTTTTT.

The sample holds a few counts of this clonotype. The chain is built from TRBV14 and TRBJ2-5, with 7 bases that match TRBD2. Germline CDR1 is SGHDN and CDR2 is FVKESK. J gave up 4 bases and V 4 bases, and 9 bases lay outside the gene matches. The CDR3 is 15 residues long. CDR3 residues: CASSRSRGMGETQYF. CDR3 nucleotides: TGTGCCAGCAGCCGTTCGCGGGGGATGGGAGAGACCCAGTACTTC. Looking up the rest from reference TRBV14 and TRBJ2-5 gives the full variable domain: EAGVTQFPSHSVIEKGQTVTLRCDPISGHDNLYWYRRVMGKEIKFLLHFVKESKQDESGMPNNRFLAERTGGTYSTLKVQPAELEDSGVYFCASSRSRGMGETQYFGPGTRLLVL.

Many counts were recorded for this clonotype. The chain combines TRBV5-1 with TRBJ1-1; TRBD1 aligns across 8 bases. J was trimmed by 2 bases and V by 2 bases; bases with no gene match: 5. The CDR3 has 15 amino acids. CDR1 is SGHRS, CDR2 YFSETQ, per germline. For the CDR3, the DNA is TGCGCCAGCAGCTTACGGACAGGGATAAACACTGAAGCTTTCTTT. Residues: CASSLRTGINTEAFF.

This clonotype was picked up many times. CDR3 nucleotide sequence: TGTGCCAGCAGCTTGGGGCTTCACGACGAGCAGTACTTC. Protein: CASSLGLHDEQYF. The chain couples TRBV7-2 to TRBJ2-7; a possible D gene is TRBD1 (5 bases). The germline gives CDR1 SGHTA, CDR2 FQGNSA. This CDR3 is built from 13 residues. Trimming shortened V by 3 bases and J by 5 bases, and 11 bases separated the two germline ends.

This clonotype was counted between two and nine times. This chain joins TRBV29-1 and TRBJ2-1, with D maybe TRBD1 (5 bases). This CDR3 comprises 13 residues. Germline V lookup: CDR1 SQVTM, CDR2 ANQGSEA. V gave up 7 bases and J gave up 5 bases, with 15 bases separating them. The DNA for the CDR3 is TGCAGCGCCTTATATCAGGGTAACAATGAGCAGTTCTTC. It codes for CSALYQGNNEQFF.

This clonotype was observed at least ten times. The chain has TRBV5-1 and TRBJ2-7; D is perhaps TRBD1 (6 bases). Germline CDR1 and CDR2: SGHRS and YFSETQ. The length of the CDR3 is 14 residues. The V gene lost 0 bases and the J gene lost 5 bases, with 12 bases spanning the gap. Here the CDR3 reads CASSLVTGMDEQYF. The CDR3, as DNA: TGCGCCAGCAGCTTGGTTACAGGGATGGACGAGCAGTACTTC.

At least ten counts were recorded for this clonotype. This chain links TRBV5-1 with TRBJ2-1; D possibly corresponds to TRBD1 (5 bases). The V end lost 0 bases, the J end lost 8 bases, and 15 bases lay between the germline ends. The CDR3 runs 15 residues. CDR1 SGHRS and CDR2 YFSETQ come from the germline V gene. The CDR3 nucleotides read TGCGCCAGCAGCTTGGAGGGGATTGGGGTCTATGAGCAGTTCTTC. Its translation is CASSLEGIGVYEQFF.

This clonotype was seen at least ten times. The chain links TRBV9 to TRBJ1-2; D is undetermined. Germline CDR1 reads SGDLS; CDR2 reads YYNGEE. Trimming shortened V by 4 bases and J by 4 bases, and 14 bases separated the two germline ends. The CDR3 extends over 14 amino acids. CDR3 in amino acids: CASSPRSGGYGYTF. The CDR3 DNA reads TGTGCCAGCAGCCCCCGGAGCGGTGGCTATGGCTACACCTTC.

This clonotype was observed many times. The chain links TRBV7-9 to TRBJ2-6; possibly TRBD1 or TRBD2 for D (6 bases each). This CDR3 has 19 residues. CDR1 SEHNR and CDR2 FQNEAQ come from the germline V gene (reference sequence). V was trimmed by 4 bases and J by 0 bases, leaving 19 bases between them. CDR3 nucleotide sequence: TGTGCCAGCAGCTCGATATGGGGGGCGCCGCTCTCTGGGGCCAACGTCCTGACTTTC. It yields the protein CASSSIWGAPLSGANVLTF. The variable domain in full, completed from reference TRBV7-9 and TRBJ2-6, reads DTGVSQNPRHKITKRGQNVTFRCDPISEHNRLYWYRQTLGQGPEFLTYFQNEAQLEKSRLLSDRFSAERPKGSFSTLEIQRTEQGDSAMYLCASSSIWGAPLSGANVLTFGAGSRLTVL.

A few counts support this clonotype. The gene calls are TRBV6-5 and TRBJ2-7; D is perhaps TRBD1 (6 bases). V dropped 6 bases and J dropped 7 bases, with 22 bases sitting between them. Germline CDR1 is MNHEY and CDR2 is SVGAGI. CDR3 length equals 15 residues. The CDR3 nucleotides read TGTGCCAGCAGCCCTACCCTTCTACAGGGTTGGGAGCAGTACTTC. Translation gives CASSPTLLQGWEQYF.

This clonotype was observed at least ten times. This chain joins TRBV7-9 and TRBJ2-7; no clear D gene. The CDR3 loop spans 13 amino acids. Germline assignment: CDR1 SEHNR and CDR2 FQNEAQ (reference sequence). Trimming stripped 5 bases from V and 5 bases from J, with 13 bases between. CDR3 sequence: CASSLSLNHEQYF. The CDR3 DNA reads as TGTGCCAGCAGCCTGAGCCTGAACCACGAGCAGTACTTC.

With respect to this clonotype: Possible read error: a much larger clone is one base away. The V call is TRBV6-5, the J call TRBJ1-1; D uncertain. The V and J ends lost 3 bases and 1 base respectively, with 9 bases between them. CDR3 length: 14 residues. From germline, CDR1 is MNHEY and CDR2 SVGAGI. CDR3 loop: CASSYKGPNTEAFF. In DNA, the CDR3 is TGTGCCAGCAGTTATAAGGGTCCGAACACTGAAGCTTTCTTT.